The text below deals with one T cell receptor (beta chain). Antigen: not known. The junction differs from germline at one of its ends, possibly a read error. This sample was included in a study of glioma-infiltrating T cells. The germline CDR1 and CDR2 sequences are MNHEY and SVGEGT. The CDR3 extends over 12 amino acids. Using RNA template, CDR3s of TCR alpha and beta were amplified with iRepertoire arm-PCR. One-step reverse transcription and amplification started from around 100-400 ng of tissue mRNA or PBMC total RNA. TCRdb itself ran the multiplex PCR reads through MiXCR, one entry per CDR3 protein. The repertoire holds more than 95,000 distinct CDR3 sequences, with approximately 25% as singletons. Study-wide results and limits: Tissue and blood shared very few CDR3 sequences.

This chain links TRBV6-2 or TRBV6-3 with TRBJ2-1, with a tentative D call TRBD2 (6 bases). Material: glioma tissue, nonneoplastic brain tissue, or PBMCs (not recorded which). This receptor was taken from a human donor with low-grade glioma or glioblastoma, undergoing nonglioma brain surgery, or in good health (not recorded which). CDR3 amino acids: CAPRTGRNEKFF. For the CDR3, the DNA is TGTGCCCCCCGGACTGGGAGGAATGAGAAGTTCTTC.